This TCR beta chain was sequenced for a study of cytomegalovirus exposure and HLA in healthy donors. At the level of the study: Across almost 400 genotyped donors, just over 80% landed in the Caucasian-associated ancestry cluster.

Primers: 60 Vbeta forward and 13 Jbeta reverse. Data came from immunoSEQ multiplex PCR; TCRdb stores just in-frame clones and leaves some out. The table records under 200,000 clones, about 78% of them present only once. A remark on this clone: Antigen specificity is unknown.

The trim removed 3 bases at V and 4 bases at J, leaving 3 bases unmatched. This CDR3 region has 14 residues. CDR1 and CDR2 from the germline V gene are PRHDT and FYEKMQ (reference sequence). Whole-study results and caveats: A later analysis reportedly found that, within productive TCRs, an Asian-associated ancestry cluster had fewer N-insertions than the mean observed across the roughly 700 donors. Evidence from a later analysis indicated that most CMV-associated TCR beta chains looked HLA-restricted.

V gene TRBV13 combines with J gene TRBJ1-1, with 9 bases lining up with TRBD1. Sequences were obtained from PBMCs. The TCR originated in a man aged 40-49 years in good health and CMV-seronegative. CDR3 sequence: CASSFGQGFTEAFF. CDR3 nucleotides: TGTGCCAGCAGCTTCGGACAGGGGTTCACTGAAGCTTTCTTT.